This T cell receptor beta chain is from a study of neurological immune-mediated disorders. General study results and limits: The highest TCR clonal expansion occurred in HTLV-1-associated myelopathy; multiple sclerosis fell below healthy controls.

Per the germline V gene, CDR1 is SGDLS and CDR2 is YYNGEE. The CDR3 spans 16 residues. The V end lost 4 bases, the J end lost 3 bases, and 16 bases lay between the germline ends. This clonotype was counted ten times or more. Its antigen remains unknown. The authors made cDNA by 5'RACE with 10-nucleotide random UMIs. From 15-18 subjects, every sequencing run obtained over 170 million TCR-beta sequences. TCRdb ran MiXCR on the 5' RACE reads and lists one entry per CDR3 protein. The sample lists some 77,000 distinct CDR3 sequences; roughly 9.9% were seen once. The chain recombines TRBV9 with TRBJ1-4; no clear D. The receptor was derived from a man aged 50-59 years in good health. Material for sequencing was PBMCs. Here the CDR3 reads CASSPYNTAPNEKLFF. The CDR3 DNA follows: TGTGCCAGCAGCCCATACAATACAGCCCCTAATGAAAAACTGTTTTTT.